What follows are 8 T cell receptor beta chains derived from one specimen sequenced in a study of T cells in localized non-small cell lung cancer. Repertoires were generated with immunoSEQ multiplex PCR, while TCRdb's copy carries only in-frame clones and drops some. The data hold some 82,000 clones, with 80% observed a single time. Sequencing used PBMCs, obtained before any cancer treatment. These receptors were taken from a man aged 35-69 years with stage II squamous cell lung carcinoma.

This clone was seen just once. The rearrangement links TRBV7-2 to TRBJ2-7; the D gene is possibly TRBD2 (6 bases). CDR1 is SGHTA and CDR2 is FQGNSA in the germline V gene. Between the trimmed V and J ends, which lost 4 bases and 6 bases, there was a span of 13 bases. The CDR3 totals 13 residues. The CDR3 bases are TGTGCCAGCAGCTATGGGGCGGGGTTCGAGCAGTACTTC. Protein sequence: CASSYGAGFEQYF.

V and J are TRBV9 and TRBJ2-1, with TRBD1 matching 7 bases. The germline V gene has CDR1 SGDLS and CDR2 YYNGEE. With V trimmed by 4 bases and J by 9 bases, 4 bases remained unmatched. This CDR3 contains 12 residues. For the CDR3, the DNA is TGTGCCAGCAGCCCACAGGGGTTTGAGCAGTTCTTC. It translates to CASSPQGFEQFF.

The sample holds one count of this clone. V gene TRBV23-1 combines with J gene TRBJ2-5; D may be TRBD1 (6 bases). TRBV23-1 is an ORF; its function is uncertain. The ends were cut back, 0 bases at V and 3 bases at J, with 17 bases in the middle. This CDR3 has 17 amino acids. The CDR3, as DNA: TGCGCCAGCAGTCAATCGGAGAGGGGGAAGTTTGAAGAGACCCAGTACTTC. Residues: CASSQSERGKFEETQYF.

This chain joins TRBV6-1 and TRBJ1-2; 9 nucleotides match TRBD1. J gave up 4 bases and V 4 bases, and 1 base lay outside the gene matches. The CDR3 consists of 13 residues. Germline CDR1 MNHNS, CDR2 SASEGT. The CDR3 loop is CASSAGQGYGYTF. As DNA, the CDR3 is TGTGCCAGCAGTGCGGGACAGGGCTATGGCTACACCTTC.

As DNA, the CDR3 is TGTGCCAGCAGCGTAGCTGCAGATACGCAGTATTTT. It specifies CASSVAADTQYF. The chain links TRBV9 to TRBJ2-3; D remains ambiguous. The CDR3 is 12 residues long. V dropped 0 bases and J dropped 4 bases, with 3 bases sitting between them. Germline V gives CDR1 SGDLS, CDR2 YYNGEE.

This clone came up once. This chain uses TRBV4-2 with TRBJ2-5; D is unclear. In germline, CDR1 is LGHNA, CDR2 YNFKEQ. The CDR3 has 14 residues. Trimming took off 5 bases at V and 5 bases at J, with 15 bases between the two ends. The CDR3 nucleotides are TGTGCCAGCAGCTTGGGTGATATCAGGGAGACCCAGTACTTC. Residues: CASSLGDIRETQYF.

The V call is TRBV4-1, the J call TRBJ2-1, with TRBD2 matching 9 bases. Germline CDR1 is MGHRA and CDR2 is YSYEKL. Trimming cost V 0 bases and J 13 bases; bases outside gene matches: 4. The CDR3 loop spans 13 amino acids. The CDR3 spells CASSQEGLALQFF. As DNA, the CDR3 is TGCGCCAGCAGCCAAGAGGGACTAGCTTTACAGTTCTTC.

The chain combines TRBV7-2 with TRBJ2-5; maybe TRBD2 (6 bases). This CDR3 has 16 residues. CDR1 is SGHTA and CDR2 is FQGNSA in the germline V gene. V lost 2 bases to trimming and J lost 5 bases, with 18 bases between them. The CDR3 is CASSLSIDTSWETQYF. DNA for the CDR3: TGTGCCAGCAGCTTATCCATAGATACTAGCTGGGAGACCCAGTACTTC.